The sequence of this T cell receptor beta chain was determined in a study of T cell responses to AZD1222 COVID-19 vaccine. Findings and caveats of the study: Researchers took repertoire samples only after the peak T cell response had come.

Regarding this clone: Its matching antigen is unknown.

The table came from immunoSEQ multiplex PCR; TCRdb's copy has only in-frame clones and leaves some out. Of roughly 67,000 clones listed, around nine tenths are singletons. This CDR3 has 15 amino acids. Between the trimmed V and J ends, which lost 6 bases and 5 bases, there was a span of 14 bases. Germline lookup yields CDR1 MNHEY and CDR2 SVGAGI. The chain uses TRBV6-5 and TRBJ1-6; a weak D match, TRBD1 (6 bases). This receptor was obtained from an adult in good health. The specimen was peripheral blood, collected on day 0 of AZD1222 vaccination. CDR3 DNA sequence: TGTGCCAGCAGGGGATCGGGGGGCAATAATTCACCCCTCCACTTT. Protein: CASRGSGGNNSPLHF.